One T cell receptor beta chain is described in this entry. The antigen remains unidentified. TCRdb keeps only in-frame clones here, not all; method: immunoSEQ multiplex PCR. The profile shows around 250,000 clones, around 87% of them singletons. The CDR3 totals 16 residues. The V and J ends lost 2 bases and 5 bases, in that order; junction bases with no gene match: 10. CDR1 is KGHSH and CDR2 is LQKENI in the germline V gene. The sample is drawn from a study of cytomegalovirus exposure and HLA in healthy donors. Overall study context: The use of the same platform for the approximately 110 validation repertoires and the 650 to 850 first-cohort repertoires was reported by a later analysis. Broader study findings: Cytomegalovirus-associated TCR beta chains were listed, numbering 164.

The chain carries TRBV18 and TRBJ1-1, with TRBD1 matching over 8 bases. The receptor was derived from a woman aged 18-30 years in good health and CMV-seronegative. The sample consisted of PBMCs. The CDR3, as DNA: TGTGCCAGCTCACCAGGGAGAACAGGGGGGGTAACTGAAGCTTTCTTT. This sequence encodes CASSPGRTGGVTEAFF.